This T cell receptor beta chain was profiled in a study of shared clonotypes between healthy human individuals. Study results and limitations: Estimated clonotype richness was generally higher in naive than memory subsets.

Several immunoSEQ plates received, in even portions, the genomic DNA of each subset. Measured with immunoSEQ multiplex PCR; TCRdb has only the in-frame clones, and not every one. The sample includes about 330,000 clones, approximately 74% of them seen just once. Germline loops: CDR1 SNHLY, CDR2 FYNNEI. J gave up 7 bases and V 4 bases, and 11 bases lay outside the gene matches. The CDR3 totals 16 residues. As concerns this clone: Its antigen remains unidentified.

This clonotype was obtained from a man aged 25 to 40 in good health. The chain links TRBV2 to TRBJ2-1; TRBD2 aligns across 9 bases. Material for sequencing was memory CD4+ T cells sorted from blood. Subset described: CD45RA-negative fraction. The CDR3 protein is CASSGSGLAPRNEQFF. CDR3 nucleotides: TGTGCCAGCAGTGGATCGGGACTAGCCCCTAGGAATGAGCAGTTCTTC.